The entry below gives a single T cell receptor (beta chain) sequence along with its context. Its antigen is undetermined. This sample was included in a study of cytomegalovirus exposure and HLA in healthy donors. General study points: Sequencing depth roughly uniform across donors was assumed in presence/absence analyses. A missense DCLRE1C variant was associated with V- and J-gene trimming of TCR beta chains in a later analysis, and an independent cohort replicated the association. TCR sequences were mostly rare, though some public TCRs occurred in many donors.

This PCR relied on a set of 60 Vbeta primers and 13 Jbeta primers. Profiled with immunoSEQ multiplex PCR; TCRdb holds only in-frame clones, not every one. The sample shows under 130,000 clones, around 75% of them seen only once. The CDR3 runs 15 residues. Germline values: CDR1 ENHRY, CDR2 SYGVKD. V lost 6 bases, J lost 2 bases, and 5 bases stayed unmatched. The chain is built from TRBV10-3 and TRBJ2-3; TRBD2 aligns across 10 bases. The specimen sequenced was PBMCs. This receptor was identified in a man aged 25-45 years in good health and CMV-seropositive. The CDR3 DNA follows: TGTGCCATCAGCGCGACTAGCGGGTACACAGATACGCAGTATTTT. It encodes CAISATSGYTDTQYF.